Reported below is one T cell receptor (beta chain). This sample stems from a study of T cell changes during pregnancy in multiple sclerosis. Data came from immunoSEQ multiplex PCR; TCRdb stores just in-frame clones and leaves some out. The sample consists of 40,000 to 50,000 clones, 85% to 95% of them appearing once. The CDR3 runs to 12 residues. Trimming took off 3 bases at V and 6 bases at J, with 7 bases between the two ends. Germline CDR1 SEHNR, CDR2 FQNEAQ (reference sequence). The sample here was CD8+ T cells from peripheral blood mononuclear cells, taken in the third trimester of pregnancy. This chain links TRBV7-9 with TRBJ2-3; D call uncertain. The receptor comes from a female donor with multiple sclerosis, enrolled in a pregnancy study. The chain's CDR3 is CASSFKRDTQYF. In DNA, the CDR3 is TGTGCCAGCAGCTTTAAGAGGGATACGCAGTATTTT.